The sequence of this T cell receptor beta chain was determined in a study of cytomegalovirus exposure and HLA in healthy donors. About this clone itself: The antigen is unknown.

The junction had 7 bases not matched to a gene; V was cut back by 3 bases and J by 6 bases. This CDR3 spans 14 amino acids. Germline V gene data show CDR1 as SGHNT and CDR2 as YYREEE (reference sequence). PCR primers comprised 60 Vbeta and 13 Jbeta primers. Assay used: immunoSEQ multiplex PCR; TCRdb lists only in-frame clones, some missing. The data hold 140,000 to 150,000 clones, with 70% observed a single time. General observations from the study: About 87% or about 30% of the time was how often most TCR beta V segments were productive, according to an earlier analysis.

This chain uses TRBV5-4 with TRBJ2-7; TRBD1 agrees at 9 bases. This receptor was obtained from a woman aged 55-70 years in good health and CMV-seropositive. The sample taken for sequencing was PBMCs. CDR3 amino acids: CASSSPGQGAEQYF. The CDR3 DNA reads as TGTGCCAGCAGCTCGCCGGGACAGGGTGCCGAGCAGTACTTC.